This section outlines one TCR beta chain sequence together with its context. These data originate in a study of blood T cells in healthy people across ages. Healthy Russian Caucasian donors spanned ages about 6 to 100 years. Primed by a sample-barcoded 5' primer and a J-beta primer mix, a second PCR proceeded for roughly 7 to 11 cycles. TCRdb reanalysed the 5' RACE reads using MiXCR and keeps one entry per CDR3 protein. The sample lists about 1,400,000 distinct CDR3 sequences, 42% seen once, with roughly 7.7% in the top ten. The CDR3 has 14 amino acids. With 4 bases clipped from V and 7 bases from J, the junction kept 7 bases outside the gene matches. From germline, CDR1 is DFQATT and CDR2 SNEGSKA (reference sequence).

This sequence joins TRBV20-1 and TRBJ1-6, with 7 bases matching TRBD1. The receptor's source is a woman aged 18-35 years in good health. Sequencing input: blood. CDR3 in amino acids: CSATPGGGNSPLHF. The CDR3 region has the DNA TGCAGTGCTACCCCAGGGGGTGGGAATTCACCCCTCCACTTT.